Below, 31 T cell receptor beta chains from the same sample are listed, as sequenced in a study of blood T cells in healthy people across ages. A second PCR, run for roughly 6 to 11 cycles, used a sample-barcoded 5' primer plus a J-beta primer mix. TCRdb re-called the 5' RACE reads with MiXCR, one entry per CDR3 protein. The data show some 750,000 distinct CDR3 sequences, with 22% seen just once and about 22% held by the top ten. Input material: blood. The receptors shown here come from a man between 65 and 79 years old in good health.

CDR3 DNA sequence: TGTGCCAGCAGCCCCGAGACGGGAGGGTATACTAGCACAGATACGCAGTATTTT. This translates into CASSPETGGYTSTDTQYF. This chain links TRBV7-8 with TRBJ2-3; 8 nucleotides line up with TRBD2. Losses at the gene ends were 5 bases for V and 0 bases for J; bases not matched to a gene: 13. CDR1 is SGHVS and CDR2 is FQNEAQ in the germline V gene. The CDR3 runs to 18 residues.

The chain couples TRBV28 to TRBJ2-1, with 7 bases aligning to TRBD1. The CDR3 consists of 20 residues. CDR1 is MDHEN, CDR2 SYDVKM, per germline. The J segment lost 7 bases and the V segment lost 3 bases, leaving 24 bases of the junction unmatched. The DNA for the CDR3 is TGTGCCAGCAGTTTTAGGGTAACCGGACGTTGGCGGACAGGTCGTAATGAGCAGTTCTTC. Translation gives CASSFRVTGRWRTGRNEQFF.

The CDR3 nucleotides are TGCGCCAGCAGCCAAGAACACCAGGTGGGGGCAGCTAATGAAAAACTGTTTTTT. As protein: CASSQEHQVGAANEKLFF. V and J are TRBV4-3 and TRBJ1-4, with a possible D match to TRBD1 (6 bases). Looked up from germline, CDR1 is LGHNA and CDR2 is YSLEER. Between the trimmed V and J ends, which lost 0 bases and 3 bases, there was a span of 17 bases. This CDR3 spans 18 amino acids.

In this sample, this clonotype turned up a few times. An end of the junction differs from the germline gene, which may be a read error. This sequence joins TRBV20-1 and TRBJ2-1; 7 bases match TRBD1. The DNA end favors TRBJ2-5, so the J call may be wrong. CDR1 is DFQATT, CDR2 SNEGSKA, per germline (reference sequence). The CDR3 sequence is 12 residues long. The CDR3 DNA reads as TGCAGTGGTAGAGGGGGCAGGGAGACCCAGTACTTC. The encoded protein is CSGRGGRETQYF.

This clonotype was counted a few times. V and J are TRBV5-8 and TRBJ1-5; maybe TRBD1 (6 bases). This CDR3 comprises 16 residues. Per the germline V gene, CDR1 is SGHTS and CDR2 is YDEGEE. The V gene lost 6 bases and the J gene lost 0 bases, with 16 bases spanning the gap. DNA of the CDR3: TGTGCCAGCATACCAACAGGGATTCGTAGCAATCAGCCCCAGCATTTT. As protein: CASIPTGIRSNQPQHF.

This clonotype showed up just a few times. The chain has TRBV6-1 and TRBJ2-3; 7 nucleotides line up with TRBD2. The V and J ends lost 3 bases and 6 bases, in that order; junction bases with no gene match: 9. The CDR3 length is 15 residues. Germline CDR1 is MNHNS and CDR2 is SASEGT. The CDR3 DNA follows: TGTGCCAGCAGTGAGCAAGCGGGGTCGGGGGATACGCAGTATTTT. Amino acids: CASSEQAGSGDTQYF.

The chain carries TRBV20-1 and TRBJ2-1; 9 nucleotides align to TRBD2. The germline V gene has CDR1 DFQATT and CDR2 SNEGSKA (reference sequence). V was pared by 1 base and J by 6 bases, with 10 bases of the junction left unmatched. This CDR3 is 16 amino acids long. The CDR3 DNA is TGCAGTGCTAGAGTTTTTAGCGGGAGAGTCGGCAATGAGCAGTTCTTC. As protein: CSARVFSGRVGNEQFF.

This clonotype appeared once. The gene calls are TRBV29-1 and TRBJ2-5, with unresolved D. Trimming stripped 4 bases from V and 2 bases from J, with 8 bases between. CDR1 is SQVTM and CDR2 is ANQGSEA in the germline V gene. CDR3 length: 12 residues. Here the CDR3 DNA reads TGCAGCGTTGGGTACAGTCAAGAGACCCAGTACTTC. Amino acid sequence: CSVGYSQETQYF.

This clonotype was counted only a few times. The rearrangement joins TRBV5-8 to TRBJ2-1, with TRBD1 matching over 7 bases. The CDR3 is 15 amino acids. With 2 bases clipped from V and 5 bases from J, the junction kept 7 bases outside the gene matches. Germline CDR1 is SGHTS and CDR2 is YDEGEE. This CDR3 is CASSFRQGLDNEQFF. For the CDR3, the DNA is TGTGCCAGCAGCTTTCGACAGGGTCTTGACAATGAGCAGTTCTTC.

This clonotype was counted only a few times. This chain links TRBV6-5 with TRBJ2-5, with D maybe TRBD1 (6 bases). The end of the DNA fits TRBJ2-7 better, so the J call may be wrong. Germline CDR1 reads MNHEY; CDR2 reads SVGAGI. The CDR3 runs 15 residues. The CDR3 is CASGRAGARWYEQYF. The CDR3 coding sequence is TGTGCCAGCGGACGCGCAGGGGCTCGTTGGTACGAGCAGTACTTC.

In this sample, this clonotype turned up a few times. The rearrangement uses TRBV30 and TRBJ1-6; D is undetermined. Germline CDR1 GTSNPN, CDR2 SVGIG (reference sequence). This CDR3 spans 14 amino acids. The V end lost 3 bases, the J end lost 8 bases, and 14 bases lay between the germline ends. Here the CDR3 reads CAWSLPAADSPLHF. The CDR3, as DNA: TGTGCCTGGAGCCTCCCGGCCGCCGATTCACCCCTCCACTTT.

V usage is TRBV6-2 or TRBV6-3 and J usage is TRBJ2-1; TRBD2 aligns across 9 bases. The germline gives CDR1 MNHEY, CDR2 SVGEGT. CDR3 size: 16 residues. V gave up 2 bases and J gave up 2 bases; unmatched junction bases: 4. CDR3 nucleotides: TGTGCCAGCAGTTACGGAAGCGGGGGGACCTACAATGAGCAGTTCTTC. It specifies CASSYGSGGTYNEQFF.

This rearrangement joins TRBV20-1 to TRBJ2-5; TRBD1 matches 8 bases. With the DNA end fitting TRBJ2-7 better, the J assignment may be wrong. Germline V gene lookup returns CDR1 DFQATT and CDR2 SNEGSKA (reference sequence). There are 14 residues in the CDR3. CDR3 loop: CSASGQGASYEQYF. CDR3 nucleotide sequence: TGCAGTGCCAGTGGGCAGGGGGCATCGTACGAGCAGTACTTC.

CDR3 in DNA: TGCGCCAGCAGCCGAGACTTAACGGCCGAGACCCAGTACTTC. Amino acid sequence: CASSRDLTAETQYF. V and J are TRBV5-1 and TRBJ2-5, with D unresolved. V lost 4 bases to trimming and J lost 5 bases, with 15 bases between them. CDR1 and CDR2 (germline): SGHRS, YFSETQ. The CDR3 consists of 14 residues.

CDR3 in amino acids: CASSEGPLPRTDTQYF. DNA for the CDR3: TGCGCCAGCAGCGAAGGGCCTCTCCCCCGCACAGATACGCAGTATTTT. This rearrangement joins TRBV5-1 to TRBJ2-3; no reliable D call. The CDR3 contains 16 residues. Per germline, CDR1 SGHRS and CDR2 YFSETQ. Trimming stripped 4 bases from V and 1 base from J, with 16 bases between.

This rearrangement joins TRBV30 to TRBJ2-1; 8 nucleotides align to TRBD2. The CDR3 is 14 residues long. Germline V gene sequence: CDR1 GTSNPN, CDR2 SVGIG (reference sequence). Germline trimming cut 7 bases from V and 7 bases from J; bases unmatched to any gene: 12. Here the CDR3 reads CASRSGRAGNEQFF. The CDR3 DNA is TGTGCCTCCCGTTCCGGGAGGGCCGGGAATGAGCAGTTCTTC.

The chain carries TRBV29-1 and TRBJ2-5; 7 bases align to TRBD1. The better agreement between TRBJ2-1 and the DNA end casts doubt on the J call. CDR1 is SQVTM and CDR2 is ANQGSEA in the germline V gene. CDR3 length: 14 amino acids. CDR3 sequence reads: CSVVLGTAYNEQFF. CDR3 bases: TGCAGCGTTGTCCTGGGGACAGCCTACAATGAGCAGTTCTTC.

The V gene is TRBV12-3 or TRBV12-4, the J gene TRBJ1-5; no clear D. V was trimmed by 6 bases and J by 1 base, leaving 13 bases between them. The CDR3 consists of 15 residues. Written as DNA, the CDR3 is TGTGCCAGCAGCCCCCTAGGGATAAGCAATCAGCCCCAGCATTTT. Protein: CASSPLGISNQPQHF.

This clonotype appeared a single time. This chain joins TRBV14 and TRBJ2-2; 7 bases match TRBD1. CDR1 is SGHDN and CDR2 is FVKESK in the germline V gene. The CDR3 covers 16 residues. The V gene end was trimmed by 5 bases and the J gene end by 3 bases; junction bases not matched to a gene: 9. CDR3 sequence: CASSTRQGRDTGELFF. CDR3 coding DNA: TGTGCCAGCAGCACGCGACAGGGTCGAGACACCGGGGAGCTGTTTTTT.

The genes are TRBV29-1 and TRBJ2-1; D unresolved. The V gene lost 0 bases and the J gene lost 5 bases, with 8 bases spanning the gap. Germline V gene sequence: CDR1 SQVTM, CDR2 ANQGSEA. This CDR3 spans 13 amino acids. The CDR3 is CSVEDPRHNEQFF. Here the CDR3 DNA reads TGCAGCGTTGAAGATCCCAGACACAATGAGCAGTTCTTC.

V usage is TRBV11-2 and J usage is TRBJ2-3; 8 bases line up with TRBD2. Germline CDR1 and CDR2: SGHAT and FQNNGV. V shed 0 bases, J shed 0 bases, and the junction held 5 bases outside the gene matches. CDR3 length: 17 residues. CDR3 DNA sequence: TGTGCCAGCAGCTTAGATATTCCTAGCGGGAGCACAGATACGCAGTATTTT. Translating gives CASSLDIPSGSTDTQYF. The variable domain in full, completed from reference TRBV11-2 and TRBJ2-3, reads EAGVAQSPRYKIIEKRQSVAFWCNPISGHATLYWYQQILGQGPKLLIQFQNNGVVDDSQLPKDRFSAERLKGVDSTLKIQPAKLEDSAVYLCASSLDIPSGSTDTQYFGPGTRLTVL.

This clonotype was detected only a few times. The chain employs TRBV28 and TRBJ2-5; 11 nucleotides agree with TRBD2. The CDR3 covers 18 residues. J was trimmed by 4 bases and V by 7 bases; bases with no gene match: 17. CDR1 and CDR2 (germline): MDHEN, SYDVKM. This CDR3 reads CASTTSGLAAASLETQYF. For the CDR3, the DNA is TGTGCCAGCACCACCTCGGGACTAGCGGCAGCGTCCCTAGAGACCCAGTACTTC.

The J gene is TRBJ1-2, the V gene TRBV4-1; 10 nucleotides line up with TRBD1. The junction had 9 bases not matched to a gene; V was cut back by 3 bases and J by 8 bases. CDR1 and CDR2 from the germline V gene are MGHRA and YSYEKL. The CDR3 sequence is 15 residues long. The chain's CDR3 is CASSQVGTGDFGYTF. In DNA form, the CDR3 reads TGCGCCAGCAGCCAGGTCGGGACAGGGGATTTCGGCTACACCTTC.

This clonotype was counted between two and nine times. J is TRBJ1-6 and V is TRBV7-9; 7 nucleotides line up with TRBD1. The CDR3 is 13 amino acids. J lost 7 bases, V lost 8 bases, and 5 bases had no gene match. In germline, CDR1 is SEHNR, CDR2 FQNEAQ (reference sequence). Here the CDR3 DNA reads TGTGCCAGCGAGGGGGCCAGGAATTCACCCCTCCACTTT. Residues: CASEGARNSPLHF. The complete variable domain, with remaining parts taken from reference TRBV7-9 and TRBJ1-6, reads DTGVSQNPRHKITKRGQNVTFRCDPISEHNRLYWYRQTLGQGPEFLTYFQNEAQLEKSRLLSDRFSAERPKGSFSTLEIQRTEQGDSAMYLCASEGARNSPLHFGNGTRLTVT.

This clonotype was detected a few times. This chain uses TRBV10-3 with TRBJ2-3; D perhaps matches TRBD2 (5 bases). V was clipped by 7 bases and J by 2 bases, with 10 bases between them. Germline V CDR1 and CDR2: ENHRY, SYGVKD. This CDR3 has 13 amino acids. Here the CDR3 reads CAIKGLATDTQYF. CDR3 coding DNA: TGTGCCATCAAAGGACTGGCCACAGATACGCAGTATTTT.

The CDR3 is CASSIIGLGRGYTF. In DNA form, the CDR3 reads TGTGCCAGCAGTATTATCGGGTTAGGGCGGGGCTACACCTTC. V usage is TRBV12-3 or TRBV12-4 and J usage is TRBJ1-2; no clear D. Between the trimmed V and J ends, which lost 5 bases and 8 bases, there was a span of 18 bases. The CDR3 covers 14 residues.

This chain uses TRBV28 with TRBJ2-1; 7 nucleotides match TRBD1. Germline CDR1 MDHEN, CDR2 SYDVKM. V shed 5 bases and J 7 bases; nucleotides not matched to a gene: 11. CDR3 length: 15 residues. This CDR3 is CASSPGQRIPNEQFF. CDR3 DNA sequence: TGTGCCAGCAGTCCGGGACAGCGGATCCCAAATGAGCAGTTCTTC.

This chain uses TRBV4-1 with TRBJ1-2; unclear D gene. The V end lost 0 bases, the J end lost 6 bases, and 8 bases lay between the germline ends. In germline, CDR1 is MGHRA, CDR2 YSYEKL. CDR3 length equals 13 residues. The CDR3: CASSQEGRNGYTF. The DNA of the CDR3 is TGCGCCAGCAGCCAAGAAGGAAGGAATGGCTACACCTTC.

This clonotype was picked up a small number of times. This rearrangement joins TRBV7-2 to TRBJ1-1, with D hard to call. Germline V gene sequence: CDR1 SGHTA, CDR2 FQGNSA. This CDR3 contains 14 residues. V was pared by 4 bases and J by 3 bases, with 12 bases between. Here the CDR3 reads CASSSHPSYTEAFF. The CDR3 nucleotides are TGTGCCAGCAGCTCCCATCCAAGTTACACTGAAGCTTTCTTT.

This chain uses TRBV7-2 with TRBJ2-3; the D is unclear. The length of the CDR3 is 16 residues. V was cut by 1 base and J by 2 bases, with 13 bases left in between. Germline V gene sequence: CDR1 SGHTA, CDR2 FQGNSA. As DNA, the CDR3 is TGTGCCAGCAGCTTAGACCCTGGCCCCTTCACAGATACGCAGTATTTT. The encoded protein is CASSLDPGPFTDTQYF.

This clonotype was detected a few times. The chain is built from TRBV7-2 and TRBJ2-5, with D maybe TRBD1 (6 bases). V was pared by 4 bases and J by 9 bases, with 18 bases between. CDR3 length: 14 amino acids. The germline CDR1 and CDR2 sequences are SGHTA and FQGNSA. In nucleotides, the CDR3 is TGTGCCAGCAGCTACGGACAGAGTGGCATGTCCCAGTACTTC. This sequence encodes CASSYGQSGMSQYF. Looking up the rest from reference TRBV7-2 and TRBJ2-5 gives the full variable domain: GAGVSQSPSNKVTEKGKDVELRCDPISGHTALYWYRQSLGQGLEFLIYFQGNSAPDKSGLPSDRFSAERTGGSVSTLTIQRTQQEDSAVYLCASSYGQSGMSQYFGPGTRLLVL.